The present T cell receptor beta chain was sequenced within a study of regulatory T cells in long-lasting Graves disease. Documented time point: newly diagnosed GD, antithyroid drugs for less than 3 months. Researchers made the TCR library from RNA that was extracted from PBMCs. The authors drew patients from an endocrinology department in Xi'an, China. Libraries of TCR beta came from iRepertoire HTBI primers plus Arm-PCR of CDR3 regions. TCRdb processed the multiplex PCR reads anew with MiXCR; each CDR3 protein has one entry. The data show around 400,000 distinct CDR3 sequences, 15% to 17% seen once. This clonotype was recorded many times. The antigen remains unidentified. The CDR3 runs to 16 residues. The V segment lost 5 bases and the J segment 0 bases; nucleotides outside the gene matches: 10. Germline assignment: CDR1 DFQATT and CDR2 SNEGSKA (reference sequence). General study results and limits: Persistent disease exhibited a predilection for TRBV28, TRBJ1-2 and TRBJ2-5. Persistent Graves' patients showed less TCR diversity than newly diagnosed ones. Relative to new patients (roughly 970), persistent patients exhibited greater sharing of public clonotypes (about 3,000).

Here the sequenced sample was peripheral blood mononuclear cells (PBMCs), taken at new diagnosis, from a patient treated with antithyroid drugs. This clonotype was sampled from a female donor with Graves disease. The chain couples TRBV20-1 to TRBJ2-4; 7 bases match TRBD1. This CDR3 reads CSAGQGQTLAKNIQYF. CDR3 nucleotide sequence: TGCAGTGCTGGCCAGGGACAGACGCTAGCCAAAAACATTCAGTACTTC.